These 17 T cell receptor beta chains came from one sample sequenced in a study of identical twins (dated by TCRdb to the mid-2010s). Library preparation used 5' RACE. Reads for this sample came from an Illumina HiSeq 2000. Using fastp trimming at Q25 and MiXCR clonotype assembly, TCRdb reanalyzed the public sequencing data and kept in-frame beta chains. A single entry per CDR3 protein holds the most common genes and DNA from its merged rows. The sample table holds roughly 250,000 distinct CDR3 sequences, of which about 14% were seen once. Approximately 9.3% of the sample is held by the ten biggest clonotypes. Specimen: memory (CD45RO+) T cells sorted from blood. The sample's cell subset or site label, in plain terms: CD45RO+ enriched T cells. These receptors originate from a woman younger than 30 in good health.

This clonotype was recorded many times. V is TRBV24-1 and J is TRBJ2-2; no definite D call. Looked up from germline, CDR1 is KGHDR and CDR2 is SFDVKD. This CDR3 spans 15 amino acids. The V end was cut by 4 bases, the J end by 5 bases, with 13 bases between. The CDR3 loop is CATSDRFARTGELFF. CDR3 sequence (DNA): TGTGCCACCAGTGACCGGTTTGCTAGGACCGGGGAGCTGTTTTTT.

The chain employs TRBV3-1 and TRBJ2-3; D is undetermined. The CDR3 is made up of 13 amino acids. Germline CDR1 and CDR2: LGHDT and YNNKEL (reference sequence). Deletions cut 4 bases from V and 4 bases from J, with 9 bases between. The CDR3 spells CASSLSASDTQYF. The CDR3 coding sequence is TGTGCCAGCAGCCTCTCAGCTTCAGATACGCAGTATTTT.

This sequence joins TRBV5-1 and TRBJ2-2; tentative D call: TRBD1 (6 bases). Germline-derived CDR1 and CDR2 are SGHRS and YFSETQ. Trimming took 1 base from V and 1 from J, leaving 8 bases between them. The CDR3 contains 15 residues. The DNA for the CDR3 is TGCGCCAGCAGCTTGTGGGGGCAGAACACCGGGGAGCTGTTTTTT. Amino acid sequence: CASSLWGQNTGELFF.

The chain uses TRBV5-1 and TRBJ2-3; D is unclear. The germline V gene encodes CDR1 SGHRS and CDR2 YFSETQ. V dropped 1 base and J dropped 0 bases, with 12 bases sitting between them. The CDR3 is 16 residues long. The CDR3 DNA reads TGCGCCAGCAGCTTGAGGACCTCGACTAGCACAGATACGCAGTATTTT. This translates into CASSLRTSTSTDTQYF.

The chain uses TRBV6-5 and TRBJ2-7; 10 bases agree with TRBD2. Germline lookup yields CDR1 MNHEY and CDR2 SVGAGI. J lost 2 bases, V lost 2 bases, and 3 bases had no gene match. The CDR3 is made up of 15 amino acids. CDR3 region: CASSYEAGGTYEQYF. The CDR3 DNA follows: TGTGCCAGCAGTTACGAAGCGGGAGGGACCTACGAGCAGTACTTC.

The DNA for the CDR3 is TGTGCCAGCAGTTACTTGTACGCTGGGGCCAACGTCCTGACTTTC. Its translation is CASSYLYAGANVLTF. V and J are TRBV6-2 or TRBV6-3 and TRBJ2-6; D is unresolved. Germline loops: CDR1 MNHEY, CDR2 SVGEGT. This CDR3 comprises 15 residues. Trimming removed 1 base from V and 2 bases from J, with 6 bases in between.

The J gene is TRBJ2-1, the V gene TRBV7-9, with 12 nucleotides matching TRBD2. V was pared by 5 bases and J by 7 bases, with 9 bases of the junction left unmatched. In germline, CDR1 is SEHNR, CDR2 FQNEAQ (reference sequence). The CDR3 is 16 residues long. CDR3 bases: TGTGCCAGCAGCCTCTTCGGACTAGCGGGGATGAATGAGCAGTTCTTC. It is translated as CASSLFGLAGMNEQFF.

This clonotype was detected only a few times. The gene calls are TRBV4-1 and TRBJ1-6; 9 bases are a match to TRBD1. Germline values: CDR1 MGHRA, CDR2 YSYEKL. The CDR3 is 15 residues long. With 0 bases clipped from V and 11 bases from J, the junction kept 5 bases outside the gene matches. CDR3 nucleotide sequence: TGCGCCAGCAGCCAAGAAGCGGGACAGGGAGCACCCCTCCACTTT. Protein product: CASSQEAGQGAPLHF.

This clonotype was seen a few times. This rearrangement joins TRBV12-3 or TRBV12-4 to TRBJ1-5; 7 positions agree with TRBD1. The V and J ends lost 4 bases and 5 bases, in that order; junction bases with no gene match: 11. The CDR3 length is 16 residues. CDR3 DNA sequence: TGTGCCAGCAGTTCGTACCCACAGGGGAGGCATCAGCCCCAGCATTTT. Protein sequence: CASSSYPQGRHQPQHF.

This rearrangement joins TRBV7-9 to TRBJ2-3, with 8 bases aligning to TRBD2. This CDR3 spans 15 amino acids. J gave up 2 bases and V 1 base, and 2 bases lay outside the gene matches. Germline CDR1 and CDR2: SEHNR and FQNEAQ (reference sequence). Written as DNA, the CDR3 is TGTGCCAGCAGCTTAGTACTAGCGGACACAGATACGCAGTATTTT. This translates into CASSLVLADTDTQYF.

In its sample, this clonotype was seen many times. J is TRBJ2-7 and V is TRBV4-1; TRBD1 matches at 7 bases. There are 15 residues in the CDR3. V dropped 1 base and J dropped 3; count of bases not matched to a gene: 6. Germline assignment: CDR1 MGHRA and CDR2 YSYEKL. The CDR3 nucleotides read TGCGCCAGCAGCCAAGTTGACAGGGTCATCTACGAGCAGTACTTC. Translated, it gives CASSQVDRVIYEQYF.

The chain carries TRBV27 and TRBJ1-4; possibly TRBD1 for D (6 bases). Per the germline V gene, CDR1 is MNHEY and CDR2 is SMNVEV (reference sequence). The CDR3 length is 13 residues. The V and J ends lost 10 bases and 6 bases respectively, with 15 bases between them. The CDR3 DNA is TGTGCCAACTCCACAGGGAAGGATGAAAAACTGTTTTTT. This codes for CANSTGKDEKLFF.

The chain has TRBV7-8 and TRBJ2-1; 7 nucleotides agree with TRBD2. V dropped 5 bases and J dropped 10; count of bases not matched to a gene: 8. This CDR3 comprises 13 residues. Germline CDR1 SGHVS, CDR2 FQNEAQ. Here the CDR3 reads CASSGIFGGEQFF. The CDR3 coding sequence is TGTGCCAGCAGCGGAATTTTCGGGGGGGAGCAGTTCTTC.

This clonotype has only a few counts. The genes are TRBV27 and TRBJ2-3; maybe TRBD2 (6 bases). There are 14 residues in the CDR3. Germline lookup yields CDR1 MNHEY and CDR2 SMNVEV (reference sequence). V lost 5 bases and J lost 3, with 12 bases in between. CDR3 loop: CASSPGAWTDTQYF. The CDR3 nucleotides are TGTGCCAGCAGTCCGGGAGCCTGGACAGATACGCAGTATTTT.

The chain uses TRBV6-2 or TRBV6-3 and TRBJ2-7; D not resolved. Per germline, CDR1 MNHEY and CDR2 SVGEGT. The length of the CDR3 is 11 residues. V dropped 1 base and J dropped 7 bases, with 5 bases sitting between them. The CDR3: CASSYYEEQYF. DNA for the CDR3: TGTGCCAGCAGTTACTATGAGGAGCAGTACTTC.

This clonotype came up a few times. The chain employs TRBV12-3 or TRBV12-4 and TRBJ1-5; D gene uncertain. This CDR3 is built from 15 residues. The V end was cut by 6 bases, the J end by 5 bases, with 17 bases between. CDR3 loop: CASSLRHSPDQPQHF. The CDR3 bases are TGTGCCAGCAGCTTGAGGCACAGTCCCGATCAGCCCCAGCATTTT.

This clonotype came up a few times. The chain combines TRBV5-1 with TRBJ2-7, with a possible D match to TRBD1 (7 bases). Germline lookup yields CDR1 SGHRS and CDR2 YFSETQ. The CDR3 length is 15 residues. Trimming removed 0 bases from V and 2 bases from J, with 12 bases in between. The CDR3 bases are TGCGCCAGCAGCTTGGCCCCAGGGGGGACCTACGAGCAGTACTTC. Residues: CASSLAPGGTYEQYF.